Sequencing of this T cell receptor beta chain was carried out in a study of T cells in Graves' hyperthyroidism and ophthalmopathy. Study as a whole: The initial diagnosis was the point when peripheral blood was collected, ahead of any treatment. Study conclusions and caveats: Among clonotypes expanded in thyroid above 0.001, most were also found in blood.

This CDR3 region has 16 residues. Germline V gene data show CDR1 as LNHDA and CDR2 as SQIVND (reference sequence). Amplification targeted TCR beta CDR3 regions from RNA transcripts. In the first-round RT-PCR of the TCR CDR3, the HTBI primer set was used. TCRdb itself ran the multiplex PCR reads through MiXCR, one entry per CDR3 protein. The sample holds 300,000 to 450,000 distinct CDR3 sequences, around 25% seen once. Concerning this clonotype itself: Its antigen is as yet unknown. The junction shows a germline mismatch at one end, possibly a read error.

Any patient presenting with uncontrolled infection, other autoimmune disease, pregnancy or lactation was left out. Used for diagnoses were clinical symptoms, serum thyroxine and TRAb, thyroid ultrasound and orbital computed tomography. J is TRBJ2-3 and V is TRBV19, with TRBD2 as a possible D gene (6 bases). Sequenced: blood. The source of this sequence is a man aged 45 to 65 with Graves' hyperthyroidism. The CDR3 coding sequence is TGTGCCAGTAGTGTAGATTGGAGGGATGGTTCAGATACGCAGTATTTT. Protein: CASSVDWRDGSDTQYF.